The following is a TCR beta chain sequence with its context. Germline CDR1 and CDR2: SGHRS and YFSETQ. Trimming pared 4 bases from V and 0 bases from J, leaving 11 bases between. The CDR3 is 15 residues long. Original methodology: Amplification from reference gene primers served as the basis for estimated nucleated cell counts. Using immunoSEQ multiplex PCR, the repertoire was profiled, and TCRdb retains in-frame clones only, with some absent. V and J calls and clone size are those listed in that table; D and trimming were worked out from the DNA. The repertoire has some 110,000 clones, about 89% of them found once; the top ten carry 3.5% to 4.5%. The data were taken from a study of blood T cell repertoires in COVID-19. Turning to the study itself: The study drew acute and convalescent COVID-19 samples from the United States, Italy and Spain. PBMCs, B-cell-depleted T cells, or T cells provided the cDNA or gDNA that made up the material.

The source material was peripheral blood. This clonotype was obtained from a man in his forties with acute or convalescent COVID-19. The rearrangement links TRBV5-1 to TRBJ1-5; D call uncertain. The CDR3 region is CASSLGGGSNQPQHF. The DNA for the CDR3 is TGCGCCAGCAGCCTCGGAGGCGGTAGCAATCAGCCCCAGCATTTT.